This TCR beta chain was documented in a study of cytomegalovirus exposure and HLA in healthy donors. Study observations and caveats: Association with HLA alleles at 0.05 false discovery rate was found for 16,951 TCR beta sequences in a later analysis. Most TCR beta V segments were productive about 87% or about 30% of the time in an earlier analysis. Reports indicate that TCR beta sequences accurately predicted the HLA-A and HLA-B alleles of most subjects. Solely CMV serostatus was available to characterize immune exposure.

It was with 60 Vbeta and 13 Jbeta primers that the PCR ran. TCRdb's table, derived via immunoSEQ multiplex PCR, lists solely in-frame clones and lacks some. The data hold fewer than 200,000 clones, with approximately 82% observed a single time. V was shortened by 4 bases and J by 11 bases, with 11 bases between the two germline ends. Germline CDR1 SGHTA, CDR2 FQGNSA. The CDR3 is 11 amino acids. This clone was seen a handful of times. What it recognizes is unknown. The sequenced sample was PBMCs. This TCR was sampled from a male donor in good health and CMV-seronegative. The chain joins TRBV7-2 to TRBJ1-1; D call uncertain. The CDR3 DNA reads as TGTGCCAGCAGCTCTACAGTGTATGCTTTCTTT. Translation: CASSSTVYAFF.